This T cell receptor (beta chain) was sequenced during a study of shared clonotypes between healthy human individuals (dated by TCRdb to between 2020 and 2021). In terms of the full investigation: The cohort included a few men and a couple of women between 18 and 49 years of age. Leukapheresis yielded between about 0.8 and 8.9 billion PBMCs per donor. To increase sequencing depth and limit assay-specific biases, TCR repertoire library preparation and sequencing were carried out by different laboratories using diverse techniques. To estimate repertoire size and how much clonotypes are shared between individuals, the study performed deep sequencing of blood TCR repertoires from roughly five healthy adults. For each donor, CD4 naive and CD4 memory were each given three plates, CD8 naive was given two plates, and CD8 memory was given one plate. Beyond this particular receptor, the publication reports: When a handful of donors were compared, the shared fraction of clonotypes was around 5% for naive CD4, more than 3% for naive CD8, 2.3% for memory CD4, and under 0.5% for memory CD8. Sampling was restricted to blood, and TCR repertoires in tissue are likely to differ from TCR repertoires in blood. Pairwise subsampling indicated that sequencing depth was expected to affect the degree of clonotype sharing among donors. Incomplete sequencing was indicated by rarefaction of sorted-subset datasets, despite the large sequencing depth. The genetic and exposure-history diversity represented was limited by the small number of donors. Clonotypes shared by all four sorted-subset donors showed higher generation probabilities than non-shared clonotypes. Larger estimated clonotype richness was generally found for naive subsets than for memory subsets.

In the case of this clone: The target of this receptor is not known. Per-base qualities were not stored, and no clone one base away is much larger.

Using the deep immunoSEQ assay, TCR CDR3 regions were amplified from genomic DNA by multiplex PCR. Genomic DNA extracted from each cell subset was distributed evenly over all wells of several immunoSEQ 96-well plates, and each plate served as one replicate. For sorted subsets, 200 to 250 ng genomic DNA, equal to tens of thousands of T cell genomes, was loaded into each replicate PCR. Purified libraries were quantified with a Qubit 3.0 fluorometer, sized on a Bioanalyzer 2100, and re-quantified with the KAPA Library Quantification kit. Each immunoSEQ 96-well plate was sequenced on its own single-read 150-cycle Illumina NextSeq 550 flow cell. In the authors' own workflow: Because the immunoSEQ output included only junctional sequences and no quality scores, the filtering could not be the same as the filtering used for full-length reads. Sequences were annotated with PyIR, a Python wrapper for IgBLAST v1.9, using IMGT germline references to assign V/J genes and CDR3. Reads were removed for weak V/J assignments (E-value above 1e-6), missing CDR3, stop codons, out-of-frame junctions, or ambiguous translated residues. A V3J clonotype was defined by an identical inferred V gene, J gene, and CDR3 amino acid sequence. To compute the percentage overlap between repertoires, the number of shared unique clonotypes was divided by the size of the smaller repertoire. RTK rarefaction, the Chao1 estimator, and Recon v2.1 estimates of unobserved clonotypes were used to assess repertoire richness. Generation probabilities for all TCRbeta clonotypes obtained by the gDNA method from a few donors were computed using OLGA. The clones in this table, taken by TCRdb from immuneACCESS, are in-frame only. Not every clone is retained; where verified, under half of the shortfall comes from an unresolved V gene, and the cause of the rest is unknown. D and trimming were read from the DNA, whereas the V and J calls and clone size are those reported in that table. The sample records hundreds of thousands of clones, under 80% of which are singletons. The ten largest clones capture more than 1.5% of the sample.

Reading from cysteine to phenylalanine, the CDR3 counts 14 amino acids. Here the CDR3 DNA is all that survives: 42 bases in frame from base 1. The junction shows trimming of 2 bases on V and 7 bases on J, and the gene matches do not reach 5 bases of it. CDR1 and CDR2 are read off the germline V gene as MDHEN and SYDVKM. Healthy HIV-negative adults with no recently reported acute infections or vaccinations were included as donors. Every donor was a Caucasian adult residing in Nashville, Tennessee, USA. CD4+ T cells were enriched through magnetic negative selection, after which naive cells were positively selected on CD45RA and the remaining negative fraction served as the memory subset. Blood was collected by leukapheresis, and PBMCs were isolated by Ficoll-Histopaque density gradient centrifugation and then cryopreserved in liquid nitrogen vapor phase. Analytical flow cytometry was used to check the purity and quantity of every magnetically sorted T cell population. Each sorted fraction had its genomic DNA isolated and then quantified by UV absorbance on a Nanodrop 2000c.

The sequence was obtained from a young woman in good health. Sequencing was performed on memory CD4+ T cells sorted from blood. Taken with the paper, the label for cell subset or site translates to: CD45RA-negative fraction. The chain employs TRBV28 and TRBJ1-2, with 9 junctional bases fitting TRBD1. In nucleotide form, the sequence is TGTGCCAGCAGTTTACCCGGGACAGGGCCTGGCTACACCTTC. Its protein product is CASSLPGTGPGYTF.